This T cell receptor (beta chain) was captured by sequencing in a study of T cell repertoires in cytomegalovirus infection. This clonotype was detected once. From the reads, TCRdb called clonotypes with MiXCR, one entry per CDR3 protein. The repertoire has about 300,000 distinct CDR3 sequences, about a quarter of them found once; the top ten carry approximately 15%. The sample comprised PBMCs. The TCR was taken from a human donor in good health (CMV status not recorded). Some clones in this sample may be carry-over from other donors' samples.

The CDR3 spells CSVGYSNQPQHF. CDR3 coding DNA: TGCAGCGTTGGGTATAGCAATCAGCCCCAGCATTTT. The gene calls are TRBV29-1 and TRBJ1-5; D is unresolved. Germline CDR1 reads SQVTM; CDR2 reads ANQGSEA. V lost 4 bases, J lost 0 bases, and 4 bases lay in between. CDR3 length equals 12 residues.